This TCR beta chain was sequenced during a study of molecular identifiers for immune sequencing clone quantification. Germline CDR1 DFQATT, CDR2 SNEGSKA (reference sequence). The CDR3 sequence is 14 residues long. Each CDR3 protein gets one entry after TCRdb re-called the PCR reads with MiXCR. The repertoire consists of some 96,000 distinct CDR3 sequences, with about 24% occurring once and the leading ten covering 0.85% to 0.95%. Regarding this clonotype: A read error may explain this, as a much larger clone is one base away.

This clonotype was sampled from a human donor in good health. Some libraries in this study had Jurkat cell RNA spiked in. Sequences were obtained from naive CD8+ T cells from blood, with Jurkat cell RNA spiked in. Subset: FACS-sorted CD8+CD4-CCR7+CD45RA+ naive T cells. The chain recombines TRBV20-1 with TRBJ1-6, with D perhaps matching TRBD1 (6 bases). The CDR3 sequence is CSARGRGYNSPLYF. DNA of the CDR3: TGCAGTGCTAGAGGCAGGGGCTATAATTCACCCCTCTACTTT.